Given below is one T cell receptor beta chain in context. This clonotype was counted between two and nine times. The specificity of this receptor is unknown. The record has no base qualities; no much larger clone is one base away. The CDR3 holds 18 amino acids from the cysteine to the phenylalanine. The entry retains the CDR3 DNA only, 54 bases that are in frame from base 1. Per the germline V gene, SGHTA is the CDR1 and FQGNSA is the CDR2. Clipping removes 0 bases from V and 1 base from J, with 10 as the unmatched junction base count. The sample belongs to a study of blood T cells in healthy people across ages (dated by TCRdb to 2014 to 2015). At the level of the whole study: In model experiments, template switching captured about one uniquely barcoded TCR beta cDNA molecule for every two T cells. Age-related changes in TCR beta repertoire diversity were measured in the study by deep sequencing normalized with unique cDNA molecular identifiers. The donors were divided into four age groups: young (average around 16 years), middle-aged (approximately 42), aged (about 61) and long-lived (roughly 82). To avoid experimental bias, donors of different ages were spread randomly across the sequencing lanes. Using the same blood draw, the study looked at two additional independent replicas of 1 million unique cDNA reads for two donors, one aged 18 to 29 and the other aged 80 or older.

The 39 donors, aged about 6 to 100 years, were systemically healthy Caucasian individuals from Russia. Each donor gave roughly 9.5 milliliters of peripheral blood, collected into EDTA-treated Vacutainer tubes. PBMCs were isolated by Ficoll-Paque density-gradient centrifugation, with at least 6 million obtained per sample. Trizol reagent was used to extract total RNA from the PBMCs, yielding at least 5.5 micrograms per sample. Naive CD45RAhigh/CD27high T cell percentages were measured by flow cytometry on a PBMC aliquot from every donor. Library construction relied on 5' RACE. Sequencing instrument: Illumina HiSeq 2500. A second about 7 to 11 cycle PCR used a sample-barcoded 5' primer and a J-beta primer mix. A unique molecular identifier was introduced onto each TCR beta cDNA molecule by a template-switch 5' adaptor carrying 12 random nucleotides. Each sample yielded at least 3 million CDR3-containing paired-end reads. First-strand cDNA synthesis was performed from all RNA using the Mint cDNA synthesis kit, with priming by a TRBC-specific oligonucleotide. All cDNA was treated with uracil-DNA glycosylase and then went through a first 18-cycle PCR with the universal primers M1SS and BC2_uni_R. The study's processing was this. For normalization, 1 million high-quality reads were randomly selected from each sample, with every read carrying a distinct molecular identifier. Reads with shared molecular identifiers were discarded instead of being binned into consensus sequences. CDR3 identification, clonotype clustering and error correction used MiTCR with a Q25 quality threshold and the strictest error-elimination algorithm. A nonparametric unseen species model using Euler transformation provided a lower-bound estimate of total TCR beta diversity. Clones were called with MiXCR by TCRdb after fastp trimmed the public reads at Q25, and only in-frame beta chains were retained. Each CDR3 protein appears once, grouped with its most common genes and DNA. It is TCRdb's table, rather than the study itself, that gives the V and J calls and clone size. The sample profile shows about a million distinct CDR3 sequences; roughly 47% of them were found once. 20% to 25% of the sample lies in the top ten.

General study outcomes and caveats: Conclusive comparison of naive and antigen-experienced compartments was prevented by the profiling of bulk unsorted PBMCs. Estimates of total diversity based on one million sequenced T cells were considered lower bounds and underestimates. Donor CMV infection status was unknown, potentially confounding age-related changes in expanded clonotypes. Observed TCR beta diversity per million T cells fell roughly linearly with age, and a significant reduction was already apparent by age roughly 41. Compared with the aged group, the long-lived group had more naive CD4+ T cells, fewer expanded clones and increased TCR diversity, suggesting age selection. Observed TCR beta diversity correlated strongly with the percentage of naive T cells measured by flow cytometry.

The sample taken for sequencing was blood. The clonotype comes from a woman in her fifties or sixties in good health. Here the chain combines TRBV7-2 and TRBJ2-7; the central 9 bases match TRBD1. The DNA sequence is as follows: TGTGCCAGCAGCTTAGCGGGCAATGGTGGGACAGGGTCCTACGAGCAGTACTTC. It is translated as CASSLAGNGGTGSYEQYF. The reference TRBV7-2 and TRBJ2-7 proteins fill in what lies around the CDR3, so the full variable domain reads GAGVSQSPSNKVTEKGKDVELRCDPISGHTALYWYRQSLGQGLEFLIYFQGNSAPDKSGLPSDRFSAERTGGSVSTLTIQRTQQEDSAVYLCASSLAGNGGTGSYEQYFGPGTRLTVT.